The present T cell receptor beta chain was sequenced within a study of OX40 agonist ivuxolimab in advanced cancers. Produced via immunoSEQ multiplex PCR; TCRdb's table is partial and in-frame only. Of about 48,000 clones in the sample, 84% were seen once. The CDR3 length is 14 residues. Trimming cost V 1 base and J 7 bases; bases outside gene matches: 3. CDR1 is SGHVS and CDR2 is FNYEAQ in the germline V gene. V and J are TRBV7-6 and TRBJ2-1, with 8 bases aligning to TRBD2. This specimen was CD4+ or CD8+ T cells sorted from blood, taken in a trial of the OX40 agonist ivuxolimab. This receptor was taken from an adult with an advanced solid tumor such as melanoma, head and neck, liver or kidney cancer. CDR3 loop: CASSLDPSGNEQFF. The DNA for the CDR3 is TGTGCCAGCAGCTTAGACCCTAGCGGGAATGAGCAGTTCTTC.